This T cell receptor beta chain was identified in a study of blood T cell repertoires in COVID-19. For the study at large: The United States, Italy and Spain supplied acute and convalescent COVID-19 samples. PBMCs, B-cell-depleted T cells, or T cells provided the cDNA or gDNA that made up the material.

Authors' methods: Reference gene primers were amplified, and this amplification served to estimate nucleated cell counts. This table comes from immunoSEQ multiplex PCR, and its TCRdb copy is limited to in-frame clones, with some not included. Clone size and the V and J calls come from that table; the DNA yielded D and trimming. The table has some 190,000 clones, 88% seen once; the top ten hold roughly 6%. Trimming removed 0 bases from V and 4 bases from J, with 16 bases in between. This CDR3 contains 18 residues. Germline V lookup: CDR1 MNHNS, CDR2 SASEGT. This TCR derives from a woman in her 40s who had recovered from COVID-19. The sequenced sample consisted of peripheral blood. This chain uses TRBV6-1 with TRBJ2-6, with D possibly being TRBD2 (6 bases). CDR3 sequence: CASSEALRGGTGANVLTF. CDR3 nucleotide sequence: TGTGCCAGCAGTGAAGCGCTTCGTGGAGGGACCGGGGCCAACGTCCTGACTTTC.